The 22 T cell receptor beta chains listed next were all sequenced from one sample in a study of blood T cell repertoires in COVID-19. Using immunoSEQ multiplex PCR, the repertoire was profiled, and TCRdb retains in-frame clones only, with some absent. Of approximately 290,000 clones in the sample, about 89% were seen once. The sample comprised peripheral blood. The source is a woman aged 25-40 years with COVID-19, enrolled during active disease.

The rearrangement uses TRBV7-3 and TRBJ2-1, with TRBD2 matching 8 bases. The CDR3 consists of 14 residues. CDR1 and CDR2 from the germline V gene are SGHTA and FQGTGA. V gave up 6 bases and J gave up 8 bases; unmatched junction bases: 9. Here the CDR3 DNA reads TGTGCCAGCAGTCCCGGGACTAGTTCCCATGAGCAGTTCTTC. This encodes CASSPGTSSHEQFF.

V gene TRBV6-5 combines with J gene TRBJ2-1; 8 bases are a match to TRBD2. Germline values: CDR1 MNHEY, CDR2 SVGAGI. The junction had 5 bases not matched to a gene; V was cut back by 6 bases and J by 1 base. The length of the CDR3 is 15 residues. The chain's CDR3 is CASSPGGGSYNEQFF. DNA of the CDR3: TGTGCCAGCAGCCCGGGAGGGGGGTCCTACAATGAGCAGTTCTTC.

The rearrangement links TRBV11-3 to TRBJ2-2; D is ambiguous. The V end was cut by 5 bases, the J end by 3 bases, with 7 bases between. The CDR3 contains 13 residues. Germline CDR1 reads SGHNT; CDR2 reads YENEEA. CDR3 coding DNA: TGTGCCAGCAGCCTCGGTTACACCGGGGAGCTGTTTTTT. Translated, it gives CASSLGYTGELFF.

This rearrangement joins TRBV5-5 to TRBJ1-1; D is unresolved. The CDR3 extends over 16 amino acids. Germline CDR1 and CDR2: SGHKS and YYEKEE (reference sequence). The V and J ends lost 4 bases and 0 bases respectively, with 16 bases between them. The CDR3 protein is CASSDYASRMNTEAFF. CDR3 coding DNA: TGTGCCAGCAGCGATTACGCGTCCCGAATGAACACTGAAGCTTTCTTT.

Note on this clone: Within the sample, other DNA sequences also encode this same CDR3. This chain links TRBV9 with TRBJ1-5, with D unresolved. Germline CDR1 and CDR2: SGDLS and YYNGEE. The ends were cut back, 0 bases at V and 4 bases at J, with 8 bases in the middle. The CDR3 consists of 14 residues. The DNA for the CDR3 is TGTGCCAGCAGCGTAGGCCAGTCTAATCAGCCCCAGCATTTT. Translated, it gives CASSVGQSNQPQHF. Using reference TRBV9 and TRBJ1-5 for the parts outside the CDR3, the full variable domain is DSGVTQTPKHLITATGQRVTLRCSPRSGDLSVYWYQQSLDQGLQFLIQYYNGEERAKGNILERFSAQQFPDLHSELNLSSLELGDSALYFCASSVGQSNQPQHFGDGTRLSIL.

J is TRBJ2-5 and V is TRBV14; a weak D match, TRBD2 (6 bases). CDR3 size: 16 residues. V gave up 4 bases and J gave up 4 bases, with 19 bases separating them. CDR1 and CDR2 from the germline V gene are SGHDN and FVKESK. In DNA, the CDR3 is TGTGCCAGCAGCCCGTCAAGAGTGGGGGGAGTAGAGACCCAGTACTTC. This sequence encodes CASSPSRVGGVETQYF. The variable domain in full, with the rest retrieved from reference TRBV14 and TRBJ2-5, is EAGVTQFPSHSVIEKGQTVTLRCDPISGHDNLYWYRRVMGKEIKFLLHFVKESKQDESGMPNNRFLAERTGGTYSTLKVQPAELEDSGVYFCASSPSRVGGVETQYFGPGTRLLVL.

This chain joins TRBV11-1 and TRBJ2-1, with D perhaps TRBD2 (6 bases). Germline V lookup: CDR1 SGHAT, CDR2 FQDESV (reference sequence). This CDR3 is built from 12 residues. V lost 6 bases, J lost 13 bases, and 16 bases lay in between. The CDR3 DNA is TGTGCCAGCAGGGCGGGGAGGACCCCCCAGTTCTTC. Its protein is CASRAGRTPQFF.

The gene calls are TRBV30 and TRBJ1-1; TRBD1 matches at 8 bases. There are 15 residues in the CDR3. Germline CDR1 GTSNPN, CDR2 SVGIG (reference sequence). The V and J ends lost 0 bases and 1 base, in that order; junction bases with no gene match: 4. The CDR3 sequence is CAWSVLRGRNTEAFF. The CDR3 DNA is TGTGCCTGGAGTGTACTCAGGGGGCGGAACACTGAAGCTTTCTTT.

The CDR3 protein is CASSLHIGLAASTDTQYF. The CDR3 bases are TGTGCCAGCAGCTTACATATCGGTCTAGCGGCTAGCACAGATACGCAGTATTTT. The chain uses TRBV7-2 and TRBJ2-3; 7 bases agree with TRBD2. V shed 2 bases and J 0 bases; nucleotides not matched to a gene: 11. Germline-derived CDR1 and CDR2 are SGHTA and FQGNSA. The CDR3 consists of 18 residues.

This clone was detected only once. The rearrangement links TRBV27 to TRBJ1-6, with D possibly being TRBD1 (6 bases). Deletions cut 2 bases from V and 10 bases from J, with 12 bases between. The CDR3 consists of 14 residues. The germline gives CDR1 MNHEY, CDR2 SMNVEV (reference sequence). CDR3 in amino acids: CASSLAGAVSPLHF. The CDR3 DNA is TGTGCCAGCAGTTTAGCAGGGGCTGTGTCACCCCTCCACTTT.

J is TRBJ1-1 and V is TRBV5-4, with a possible D match to TRBD1 (5 bases). This CDR3 is built from 13 residues. V was clipped by 0 bases and J by 6 bases, with 9 bases between them. CDR1 is SGHNT, CDR2 YYREEE, per germline (reference sequence). CDR3 in DNA: TGTGCCAGCAGCTTGGAAGGGGCGGCTGAAGCTTTCTTT. It is translated as CASSLEGAAEAFF.

The CDR3 DNA reads as TGTGCCTGGACTAGGGGGAGAGGTGAGCAGTTCTTC. Translation gives CAWTRGRGEQFF. The J gene is TRBJ2-1, the V gene TRBV30; D possibly corresponds to TRBD1 (6 bases). Germline loops: CDR1 GTSNPN, CDR2 SVGIG (reference sequence). The ends were cut back, 4 bases at V and 9 bases at J, with 13 bases in the middle. The CDR3 runs 12 residues.

J is TRBJ1-2 and V is TRBV5-4; possible D gene TRBD1, 6 bases. Germline lookup yields CDR1 SGHNT and CDR2 YYREEE (reference sequence). The CDR3 covers 15 residues. Trimming pared 4 bases from V and 8 bases from J, leaving 21 bases between. The CDR3 sequence: CASSVGTTLHTGYTF. The CDR3 coding sequence is TGTGCCAGCAGCGTTGGGACAACTCTTCATACCGGCTACACCTTC.

About this clone itself: Other DNA sequences in this sample translate to the same CDR3. The V call is TRBV29-1, the J call TRBJ2-3, with TRBD2 matching 7 bases. The CDR3 covers 13 residues. The J segment lost 2 bases and the V segment lost 4 bases, leaving 3 bases of the junction unmatched. Germline V gives CDR1 SQVTM, CDR2 ANQGSEA. DNA for the CDR3: TGCAGCGTTGGCGGGAGAAACACAGATACGCAGTATTTT. Encoded protein: CSVGGRNTDTQYF.

This clone was seen once. The chain joins TRBV19 to TRBJ1-1; possibly TRBD1 for D (5 bases). V lost 6 bases and J lost 7, with 15 bases in between. The germline V gene has CDR1 LNHDA and CDR2 SQIVND (reference sequence). This CDR3 contains 13 residues. CDR3 in amino acids: CASRGQGLVEAFF. CDR3 nucleotides: TGTGCCAGTAGGGGGCAGGGACTGGTTGAAGCTTTCTTT.

The chain has TRBV27 and TRBJ2-7; 8 bases agree with TRBD1. The CDR3 consists of 14 residues. Trimming at V came to 6 bases and at J to 4 bases, leaving 8 bases not matched to a gene. Germline-derived CDR1 and CDR2 are MNHEY and SMNVEV (reference sequence). For the CDR3, the DNA is TGTGCCAGCAGACCACAGGGGGGTTCGTACGAGCAGTACTTC. Residues: CASRPQGGSYEQYF.

The chain couples TRBV10-3 to TRBJ2-1, with TRBD2 identical over 11 bases. Trimming cost V 3 bases and J 9 bases; bases outside gene matches: 16. CDR3 length equals 18 residues. Germline CDR1 and CDR2: ENHRY and SYGVKD. The CDR3 region is CAISETNSGTSGEGEQFF. DNA of the CDR3: TGTGCCATCAGTGAAACCAACTCCGGGACTAGCGGTGAAGGTGAGCAGTTCTTC.

This clone was recorded only once. The chain couples TRBV29-1 to TRBJ1-3, with a tentative D call TRBD1 (6 bases). The CDR3 extends over 14 amino acids. Trimming removed 5 bases at V and 2 bases at J, with 13 bases between. Looked up from germline, CDR1 is SQVTM and CDR2 is ANQGSEA. CDR3 sequence (DNA): TGCAGCGTTACGACCCCAGGGGCTGGAAACACCATATATTTT. Translation: CSVTTPGAGNTIYF.

CDR3 sequence reads: CATSRELKRQEGNEQFF. CDR3 DNA sequence: TGTGCCACCAGCAGAGAATTGAAAAGGCAGGAGGGCAATGAGCAGTTCTTC. The chain uses TRBV15 and TRBJ2-1, with D possibly TRBD2 on 6 matching bases. This CDR3 has 17 residues. Trimming stripped 0 bases from V and 6 bases from J, with 18 bases between. Germline values: CDR1 LNHNV, CDR2 YYDKDF (reference sequence). Full variable domain (outside the CDR3, taken from reference TRBV15 and TRBJ2-1): DAMVIQNPRYQVTQFGKPVTLSCSQTLNHNVMYWYQQKSSQAPKLLFHYYDKDFNNEADTPDNFQSRRPNTSFCFLDIRSPGLGDTAMYLCATSRELKRQEGNEQFFGPGTRLTVL.

V is TRBV6-1 and J is TRBJ1-5; tentative D call: TRBD1 (5 bases). V lost 0 bases and J 2 bases, leaving 11 bases between the germline ends. CDR3 length: 16 amino acids. Germline assignment: CDR1 MNHNS and CDR2 SASEGT. The CDR3 bases are TGTGCCAGCAGTGAAGCACCGGGGGTTGGCAATCAGCCCCAGCATTTT. This translates into CASSEAPGVGNQPQHF.

The rearrangement uses TRBV19 and TRBJ2-2; TRBD1 aligns across 7 bases. V dropped 1 base and J dropped 5; count of bases not matched to a gene: 4. Germline CDR1 and CDR2: LNHDA and SQIVND (reference sequence). This CDR3 is 15 amino acids long. DNA for the CDR3: TGTGCCAGTAGTATAGGTAACAGGGGAACCGGGGAGCTGTTTTTT. This gives the protein CASSIGNRGTGELFF. The variable domain in full, with the rest retrieved from reference TRBV19 and TRBJ2-2, is DGGITQSPKYLFRKEGQNVTLSCEQNLNHDAMYWYRQDPGQGLRLIYYSQIVNDFQKGDIAEGYSVSREKKESFPLTVTSAQKNPTAFYLCASSIGNRGTGELFFGEGSRLTVL.

V and J are TRBV5-5 and TRBJ1-1; D ambiguous. This CDR3 comprises 16 residues. Deletions cut 3 bases from V and 10 bases from J, with 25 bases between. Germline loops: CDR1 SGHKS, CDR2 YYEKEE (reference sequence). CDR3 in amino acids: CASSSRTGEGLMGAFF. The CDR3 DNA is TGTGCCAGCAGCTCCCGGACCGGGGAAGGTTTAATGGGAGCTTTCTTT.